This is a list of T cell receptor beta chains from one sample in a study of neurological immune-mediated disorders. In TCRdb, the 5' RACE reads were re-called with MiXCR into one record per CDR3 protein. The sample records more than 45,000 distinct CDR3 sequences, 3% to 4% being singletons. The sequenced material came from PBMCs. The origin of the receptors is a woman aged 30 to 39 with multiple sclerosis. CDR3s include the opening cysteine and the closing phenylalanine or tryptophan. The D gene is left open where the match is weak. Clone size is given for some rows only: seen once, a few or many times, or a class if the clone is expanded.

TRBJ1-2 TRBD1 many TRBV29-1 TGCAGCGAGTGGACAGGCGGCTATGGCTACACCTTC CSEWTGGYGYTF
TRBJ2-5 NA many TRBV5-5 TGTGCCAGCAGCTTTCGCCAGGGTTGGGAGACCCAGTACTTC CASSFRQGWETQYF
TRBJ2-3 TRBD2 many TRBV9 TGTGCCAGCAGTGCGACCCGCGGGAGGCCCTCAGATACGCAGTATTTT CASSATRGRPSDTQYF
TRBJ2-7 NA NA TRBV12-3/TRBV12-4 TGTGCCAGCAGTCGAAACAGGCATCCCTACGAGCAGTACTTC CASSRNRHPYEQYF
TRBJ1-1 NA NA TRBV18 TGTGCCAGCTCACCGAGGACGACTGAAGCTTTCTTT CASSPRTTEAFF
TRBJ1-5 NA many TRBV4-1 TGCGCCAGCAGCCAAGATAAGAAGGGCCCCCAGCATTTT CASSQDKKGPQHF
TRBJ1-5 NA many TRBV29-1 TGCAGCGTTGCCTTTGCCTGGGACGGACGAAATCAGCCCCAGCATTTT CSVAFAWDGRNQPQHF
TRBJ2-3 NA many TRBV9 TGTGCCAGCAGCGTAGGAAGCCGCACAGATACGCAGTATTTT CASSVGSRTDTQYF
TRBJ1-1 NA many TRBV5-1 TGCGCCAGCAGCTTGGAAGCTCAGGTGGGCACTGAAGCTTTCTTT CASSLEAQVGTEAFF
TRBJ1-1 TRBD1 many TRBV20-1 TGCAGTGCTACCGGGACAGGGGGCGGGTTGAACACTGAAGCTTTCTTT CSATGTGGGLNTEAFF
TRBJ2-1 NA many TRBV20-1 TGCAGTGCTAGAGGCGGGTGGTTCGTTGAGCAGTTCTTC CSARGGWFVEQFF
TRBJ1-4 NA NA TRBV2 TGTGCCAGCAGTGATCTAAAGGGGCTTAATGAAAAACTGTTTTTT CASSDLKGLNEKLFF
TRBJ2-3 NA NA TRBV7-9 TGTGCCAGCAGCGAGACGGATACGCAGTATTTT CASSETDTQYF
TRBJ1-2 NA many TRBV15 TGTGCCACCAGCAGAAATTTAGCTAACTATGGCTACACCTTC CATSRNLANYGYTF
TRBJ2-3 NA many TRBV7-6 TGTGCCAGCAGCTTAGGATCCGGGGGTGGCACAGATACGCAGTATTTT CASSLGSGGGTDTQYF
TRBJ2-1 NA many TRBV5-1 TGCGCCAGCAGCTTGGGACAGCACAATGAGCAGTTCTTC CASSLGQHNEQFF
TRBJ1-5 NA many TRBV20-1 TGCAGTGCTAGAGACAATAGCAATCAGCCCCAGCATTTT CSARDNSNQPQHF
TRBJ1-1 NA many TRBV6-6 TGTGCCAGCAGTTACCAGACAGGGAACACTGAAGCTTTCTTT CASSYQTGNTEAFF
TRBJ2-6 TRBD2 many TRBV20-1 TGCAGTGCTAGTGAGGCTAGCGGGAAAACTGACGTCCTGACTTTC CSASEASGKTDVLTF
TRBJ2-7 NA many TRBV28 TGTGCCAGCAGTTTGGCCCTTAGGGCAGATGCCCACGAGCAGTACTTC CASSLALRADAHEQYF
TRBJ2-1 TRBD2 many TRBV20-1 TGCAGTGCTTCTACCGGGACTAAATCAGCTGGTGAGCAGTTCTTC CSASTGTKSAGEQFF
TRBJ1-5 NA few TRBV19 TGTGCCAGTAATGTCATTCTCTCTAGTCAGCCCCAGCATTTT CASNVILSSQPQHF
TRBJ1-5 TRBD1 many TRBV3-1 TGTGCCAGCGGGACAGGGGTCCGACAGCCCCAGCATTTT CASGTGVRQPQHF
TRBJ2-5 TRBD2 many TRBV10-3 TGTGCCATCAGAGGGGGACTAGCGGCTCAAGAGACCCAGTACTTC CAIRGGLAAQETQYF
TRBJ2-3 NA many TRBV20-1 TGCAGTGCCCGAGTCGGGGACACGGGCACAGATACGCAGTATTTT CSARVGDTGTDTQYF
TRBJ2-7 NA many TRBV6-6 TGTGCCAGCAGAGCGACAGGGAGGTTAGACGAGCAGTACTTC CASRATGRLDEQYF
TRBJ2-1 TRBD2 many TRBV5-1 TGCGCCAGCAGCGCGACTAGCGGGGCTTACAATGAGCAGTTCTTC CASSATSGAYNEQFF
TRBJ2-1 TRBD2 many TRBV27 TGTGCCAGCAGAGCGGGACTCGGAATCTACAATGAGCAGTTCTTC CASRAGLGIYNEQFF
TRBJ2-3 NA many TRBV27 TGTGCCAGCACCGACCACCTGGATACGCAGTATTTT CASTDHLDTQYF
TRBJ2-1 NA many TRBV5-5 TGTGCCAGCAGCCTGTACGGGGTGGATGAGCAGTTCTTC CASSLYGVDEQFF
TRBJ2-7 NA many TRBV5-1 TGCGCCAGCAGCTTGGCTCAGGGTAGAGGGTACGAGCAGTACTTC CASSLAQGRGYEQYF
TRBJ2-5 NA many TRBV7-9 TGTGCCAGCAGCTTAAGAACGGACCGGGAGACCCAGTACTTC CASSLRTDRETQYF
TRBJ2-7 TRBD2 once TRBV20-1 TGCAGTGCCGACGGGGCGCTAGCGGGGGGCAACGAGCAGTACTTC CSADGALAGGNEQYF
TRBJ2-6 NA many TRBV7-8 TGTGCCAGCAGCTTAGGGGTATCTGGGGCCAACGTCCTGACTTTC CASSLGVSGANVLTF
TRBJ2-1 NA many TRBV12-3/TRBV12-4 TGTGCCACCAAAAACCGGGACGACAATGAGCAGTTCTTC CATKNRDDNEQFF
TRBJ1-1 TRBD1 many TRBV5-5 TGTGCCAGCAGCCCCCGGACAGGTTTAGGCATGAACACTGAAGCTTTCTTT CASSPRTGLGMNTEAFF
TRBJ1-4 NA many TRBV24-1 TGTGCCACCAGTGACCACGGACGGGAGAAACTGTTTTTT CATSDHGREKLFF
TRBJ1-5 NA NA TRBV28 TGTGCCAGCCTGGGGCAGGGGCGGAAGGCCCAGAATTTT CASLGQGRKAQNF
TRBJ1-6 TRBD1 few TRBV11-2 TGTGCCAGCAGCCCCACCCGGACAGGGGGCTCACCCCTCAACTTT CASSPTRTGGSPLNF
TRBJ2-3 NA NA TRBV10-3 TGTGCCATCATGGGAAAGGGCACAGATACGCAGTATTTT CAIMGKGTDTQYF
TRBJ1-6 NA many TRBV14 TGTGCCAGCAGCCCAACGCTCTCCTATAATTCACCCCTCCACTTT CASSPTLSYNSPLHF
TRBJ2-2 TRBD2 many TRBV20-1 TGCAGTGCGCGGACTAGCGGGGATACCGGGGAGCTGTTTTTT CSARTSGDTGELFF
TRBJ1-1 NA many TRBV5-1 TGCGCCAGCAGCACGGGGGGGCGGGACACTGAAGCTTTCTTT CASSTGGRDTEAFF
TRBJ2-5 NA many TRBV29-1 TGCAGCGCGTCCCCCATGGAAGAGACCCAGTACTTC CSASPMEETQYF
TRBJ2-7 TRBD1 many TRBV20-1 TGCAGTGCTAGAGCCCCCCCTGGGACAGGCAATTACGAGCAGTACTTC CSARAPPGTGNYEQYF
TRBJ2-1 NA many TRBV20-1 TGCAGTGCTAGAGAACCGATCTTGAGCTCCTACAATGAGCAGTTCTTC CSAREPILSSYNEQFF
TRBJ2-3 NA many TRBV5-1 TGCGCCAGCAGCGGAAAAAGCACCGGGGCAGATACGCAGTATTTT CASSGKSTGADTQYF
TRBJ2-1 NA many TRBV20-1 TGCAGTGCTAGAGCCGGTAGTACCTCTAATGAGCAGTTCTTC CSARAGSTSNEQFF
TRBJ2-5 NA NA TRBV6-2/TRBV6-3 TGTGCCAGCAGTTACGGGGCGGAGACGACCCAGTACTTC CASSYGAETTQYF
TRBJ2-3 TRBD2 many TRBV20-1 TGCAGTGCCAGCCCACTAGCGACAAGCACAGATACGCAGTATTTT CSASPLATSTDTQYF
TRBJ2-1 TRBD2 many TRBV5-1 TGCGCCAGCAGCTTGTCCGGGACTAAGTACAATGAGCAGTTCTTC CASSLSGTKYNEQFF
TRBJ2-1 NA many TRBV14 TGTGCCAGCAGCCCTGGGACGGGCAATGAGCAGTTCTTC CASSPGTGNEQFF
TRBJ2-6 NA many TRBV5-1 TGCGCCAGCGTTAGGGGGGTCACTGGGGCCAACGTCCTGACTTTC CASVRGVTGANVLTF
TRBJ1-1 NA few TRBV6-5 TGTGCCAGCAGTTTCCACGGGGGCACGAGAGGAGCTTTCTTT CASSFHGGTRGAFF
TRBJ2-7 TRBD1 many TRBV20-1 TGCAGTGCTAGAGAGGCAGGGTTGGGGACAGGGTACGAGCAGTACTTC CSAREAGLGTGYEQYF
TRBJ1-2 NA many TRBV7-2 TGTGCCAGCAGCCTACAGCTTAACTATGGCTACACCTTC CASSLQLNYGYTF
TRBJ2-5 NA many TRBV20-1 TGCAGTGGGTCCTCCGCTTATGGTGAGACCCAGTACTTC CSGSSAYGETQYF
TRBJ1-1 TRBD1 many TRBV5-1 TGCGCCAGCAGCTTGGCAGGGGGCGGCACTGAAGCTTTCTTT CASSLAGGGTEAFF
TRBJ2-5 NA many TRBV10-3 TGTGCCATCAGTGAGAGGTGGTCCCAAGAGACCCAGTACTTC CAISERWSQETQYF
TRBJ1-2 NA many TRBV5-1 TGCGCCAGCAGCGGCGGGGGGACGGCGACTTATGGCTACACCTTC CASSGGGTATYGYTF